The next 32 T cell receptor beta chains were all read from a single sample in a study of monozygotic twins with inflammatory bowel disease. TCRdb re-called the 5' RACE reads and gives one entry per CDR3 protein, without DNA. The sample spans some 160,000 distinct CDR3 sequences; the ten largest clones claim about 7.4%. Specimen: blood. These receptors came from a human donor with ulcerative colitis or Crohn's disease, or a healthy co-twin of an affected twin (not recorded which).

The chain is built from TRBV12-3 or TRBV12-4 and TRBJ2-7; TCRdb calls TRBD2, which cannot be checked without DNA. The CDR3 totals 17 residues. CDR3 region: CASSPRTSGRASYEQYF.

This chain links TRBV12-3 or TRBV12-4 with TRBJ1-2; TCRdb returns TRBD1, unconfirmable since there is no DNA. This CDR3 contains 13 residues. The CDR3: CASRTGTGEGYTF.

CDR3 in amino acids: CASSFQDAYGYTF. The chain uses TRBV5-1 and TRBJ1-2. The CDR3 spans 13 residues. Germline lookup yields CDR1 SGHRS and CDR2 YFSETQ.

The CDR3 region is CASSYSSNTGELFF. V and J are TRBV6-6 and TRBJ2-2. CDR1 and CDR2 from the germline V gene are MNHNY and SVGAGI (reference sequence). The CDR3 covers 14 residues.

V is TRBV20-1 and J is TRBJ2-7; TCRdb outputs TRBD1, but without DNA this stays unchecked. CDR3 length: 14 residues. The germline CDR1 and CDR2 sequences are DFQATT and SNEGSKA (reference sequence). This CDR3 reads CSARIRDRAYEQYF.

The chain is built from TRBV12-3 or TRBV12-4 and TRBJ2-1; lacking DNA, the TRBD2 call made by TCRdb goes unchecked. The length of the CDR3 is 14 residues. CDR3 sequence: CASSLRREDNEQFF.

The chain combines TRBV27 with TRBJ2-1; TCRdb names TRBD2, which stays unverified in the absence of DNA. This CDR3 is built from 14 residues. The germline CDR1 and CDR2 sequences are MNHEY and SMNVEV (reference sequence). This CDR3 is CASSLLAGGHEQFF.

The CDR3 loop is CAISESGTVATTTYEQYF. The J gene is TRBJ2-7, the V gene TRBV10-3; TCRdb designates TRBD1, a call that cannot be tested without DNA. The germline gives CDR1 ENHRY, CDR2 SYGVKD. The CDR3 extends over 18 amino acids.

The V gene is TRBV5-1, the J gene TRBJ2-5; the D call of TRBD1 rests on TCRdb alone, since no DNA is present to check it. Per the germline V gene, CDR1 is SGHRS and CDR2 is YFSETQ. The CDR3 extends over 16 amino acids. The CDR3 sequence: CASSKTGTGGQETQYF.

The chain has TRBV28 and TRBJ2-2. The germline gives CDR1 MDHEN, CDR2 SYDVKM. This CDR3 region has 15 residues. CDR3 residues: CASSLLSVNTGELFF.

V is TRBV20-1 and J is TRBJ2-1. Germline CDR1 and CDR2: DFQATT and SNEGSKA (reference sequence). The CDR3 totals 13 residues. This CDR3 reads CSILLVQYNEQFF.

The genes are TRBV29-1 and TRBJ1-3; there is no DNA to check the TCRdb D call of TRBD1. The CDR3 consists of 13 residues. The V gene's germline CDR1 is SQVTM and CDR2 ANQGSEA. The CDR3: CSVEETGGNTIYF.

This rearrangement joins TRBV6-1 to TRBJ1-1; lacking DNA, the TRBD1 call made by TCRdb goes unchecked. The CDR3 consists of 15 residues. From germline, CDR1 is MNHNS and CDR2 SASEGT. The CDR3 spells CASTKPGQGMTEAFF.

This sequence joins TRBV9 and TRBJ2-7; TCRdb selects TRBD1, and the lack of DNA leaves this call unchecked. The germline gives CDR1 SGDLS, CDR2 YYNGEE. The CDR3 contains 12 residues. CDR3 region: CASSPGAYEQYF.

The V gene is TRBV27, the J gene TRBJ1-5. The length of the CDR3 is 15 residues. Germline V gene sequence: CDR1 MNHEY, CDR2 SMNVEV (reference sequence). CDR3 in amino acids: CASSLSSYSNQPQHF.

The CDR3: CASSRSGNGNEQFF. V gene TRBV11-3 combines with J gene TRBJ2-1; without DNA, the TCRdb call of TRBD2 cannot be checked. CDR1 and CDR2 (germline): SGHNT, YENEEA. The CDR3 consists of 14 residues.

CDR3 residues: CASSPGRGRYGYTF. This chain uses TRBV10-1 with TRBJ1-2; TCRdb lists TRBD1, though no DNA is available to test this call. The CDR3 totals 14 residues. The germline CDR1 and CDR2 sequences are WNHNN and SYGVQD (reference sequence).

This chain uses TRBV28 with TRBJ2-7; TCRdb returns TRBD2, unconfirmable since there is no DNA. The CDR3 length is 18 residues. In germline, CDR1 is MDHEN, CDR2 SYDVKM. The CDR3 is CASSLAGTSGSFSYEQYF.

The chain combines TRBV29-1 with TRBJ2-2. CDR1 SQVTM and CDR2 ANQGSEA come from the germline V gene. CDR3 length: 15 amino acids. CDR3 loop: CSVIRTETNTGELFF.

The chain has TRBV5-1 and TRBJ2-1; the TCRdb call, TRBD2, lacks DNA for checking. CDR1 is SGHRS, CDR2 YFSETQ, per germline. The CDR3 runs 15 residues. CDR3 protein: CASTLAGKWNNEQFF.

The V and J genes are TRBV20-1 and TRBJ2-7. The CDR3 extends over 14 amino acids. The germline gives CDR1 DFQATT, CDR2 SNEGSKA (reference sequence). CDR3 loop: CSALIRRISYEQYF.

V usage is TRBV5-1 and J usage is TRBJ1-1. The CDR3 totals 14 residues. Germline V gene data show CDR1 as SGHRS and CDR2 as YFSETQ. The CDR3 protein is CASSRRDGDTEAFF.

This chain joins TRBV5-1 and TRBJ2-1; as DNA is missing, the TRBD2 call by TCRdb cannot be tested. CDR3 length: 13 amino acids. Germline V gives CDR1 SGHRS, CDR2 YFSETQ. CDR3 protein: CASSLGAGGEQFF.

V usage is TRBV10-3 and J usage is TRBJ2-1; TCRdb's assignment of TRBD1 cannot be checked, as there is no DNA. The germline gives CDR1 ENHRY, CDR2 SYGVKD. This CDR3 contains 16 residues. CDR3 in amino acids: CAISAPTGASYNEQFF.

V usage is TRBV11-2 and J usage is TRBJ2-1. This CDR3 has 13 residues. Germline V lookup: CDR1 SGHAT, CDR2 FQNNGV. Here the CDR3 reads CASSPKRYNEQFF.

This chain uses TRBV27 with TRBJ1-2; with no DNA, the TCRdb D assignment of TRBD1 cannot be verified. The CDR3 extends over 13 amino acids. CDR1 is MNHEY and CDR2 is SMNVEV in the germline V gene (reference sequence). CDR3 sequence reads: CASSSGGINGYTF.

The chain recombines TRBV24-1 with TRBJ2-1; TCRdb proposes TRBD2, but this gene call is untestable without DNA. CDR3 length: 16 residues. CDR1 is KGHDR, CDR2 SFDVKD, per germline. CDR3 protein: CATSDFSGTSYNEQFF.

V is TRBV6-1 and J is TRBJ2-3; as DNA is missing, the TRBD2 call by TCRdb cannot be tested. Germline-derived CDR1 and CDR2 are MNHNS and SASEGT. CDR3 length equals 16 residues. This chain's CDR3 is CASKHSGGGGSDTQYF.

The chain uses TRBV7-9 and TRBJ2-1; TCRdb names TRBD1, which stays unverified in the absence of DNA. The CDR3 spans 15 residues. The germline gives CDR1 SEHNR, CDR2 FQNEAQ (reference sequence). The CDR3 region is CASSLTGAVGDEQFF.

This rearrangement joins TRBV7-9 to TRBJ2-7; TCRdb's D call of TRBD1 is untestable without DNA. Germline CDR1 SEHNR, CDR2 FQNEAQ (reference sequence). CDR3 length equals 14 residues. The CDR3 reads CASSLTGQDNEQYF.

The genes are TRBV5-4 and TRBJ2-1; without DNA, the TCRdb call of TRBD2 cannot be checked. Germline V gene lookup returns CDR1 SGHNT and CDR2 YYREEE (reference sequence). This CDR3 has 19 residues. CDR3 in amino acids: CASSSFPGGSYGPNNEQFF.

The chain recombines TRBV5-1 with TRBJ1-1; there is no DNA to check the TCRdb D call of TRBD1. Germline values: CDR1 SGHRS, CDR2 YFSETQ. The CDR3 spans 11 residues. CDR3 protein: CASSLQGSTFF.